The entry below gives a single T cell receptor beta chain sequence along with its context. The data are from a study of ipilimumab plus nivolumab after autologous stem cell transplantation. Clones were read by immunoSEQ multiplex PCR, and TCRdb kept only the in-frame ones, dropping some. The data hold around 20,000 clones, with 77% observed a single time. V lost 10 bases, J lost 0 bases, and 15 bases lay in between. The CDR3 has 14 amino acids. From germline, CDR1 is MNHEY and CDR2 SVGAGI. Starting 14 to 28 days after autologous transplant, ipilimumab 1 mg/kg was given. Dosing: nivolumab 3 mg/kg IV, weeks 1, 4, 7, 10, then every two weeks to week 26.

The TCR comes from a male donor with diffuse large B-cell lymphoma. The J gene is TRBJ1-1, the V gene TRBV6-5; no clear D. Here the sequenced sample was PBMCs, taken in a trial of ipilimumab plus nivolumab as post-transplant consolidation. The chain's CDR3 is CATRRSGLNTEAFF. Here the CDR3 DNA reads TGTGCCACCCGTCGGTCGGGGTTGAACACTGAAGCTTTCTTT.